This T cell receptor (beta chain) was identified in a study of blood T cell repertoires in COVID-19. Sequenced by immunoSEQ multiplex PCR; TCRdb stores in-frame clones only, minus some. The sample lists about 300,000 clones; 86% were seen once. Sample: peripheral blood. This TCR came from a woman in her forties or fifties with acute or convalescent COVID-19.

The CDR3 spells CASSLVGQGAYEQYF. The CDR3 coding sequence is TGCGCCAGCAGCTTGGTTGGACAGGGGGCCTACGAGCAGTACTTC. J is TRBJ2-7 and V is TRBV5-1; 10 bases match TRBD1. Trimming took 0 bases from V and 2 from J; bases not matched to a gene: 2. Germline V CDR1 and CDR2: SGHRS, YFSETQ. The CDR3 extends over 15 amino acids.